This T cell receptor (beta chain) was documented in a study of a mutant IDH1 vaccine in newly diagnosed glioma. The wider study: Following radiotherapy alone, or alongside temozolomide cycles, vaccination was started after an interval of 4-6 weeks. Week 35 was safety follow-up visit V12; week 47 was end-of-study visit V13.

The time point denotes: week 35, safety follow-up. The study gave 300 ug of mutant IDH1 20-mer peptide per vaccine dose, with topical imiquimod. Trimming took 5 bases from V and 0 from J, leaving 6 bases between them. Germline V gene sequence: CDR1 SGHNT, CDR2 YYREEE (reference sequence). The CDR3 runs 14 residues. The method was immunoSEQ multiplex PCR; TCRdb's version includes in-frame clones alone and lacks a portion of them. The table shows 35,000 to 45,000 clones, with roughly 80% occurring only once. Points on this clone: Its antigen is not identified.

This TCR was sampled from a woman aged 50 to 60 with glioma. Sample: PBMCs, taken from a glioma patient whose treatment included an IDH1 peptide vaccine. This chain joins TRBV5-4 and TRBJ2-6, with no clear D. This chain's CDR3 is CASRMGSGANVLTF. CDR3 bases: TGTGCCAGCAGAATGGGCTCTGGGGCCAACGTCCTGACTTTC.